This T cell receptor beta chain appears in the sequencing data of a study of T cells in Graves' hyperthyroidism and ophthalmopathy (dated 2019 in TCRdb). For the study in its entirety: Peripheral blood was sampled at the time of initial diagnosis, prior to any treatment. A discovery cohort of about 96 patients, roughly 43 with Graves' ophthalmopathy and 55 to 60 with stable Graves' hyperthyroidism, was used to find distinguishing TCR V-J signatures. An independent validation cohort of under 20 hyperthyroidism patients and about 16 patients who later progressed to ophthalmopathy tested prospective prediction of ophthalmopathy. The roughly 94 discovery patients were randomly split 7:3 into training and test sets. Thyroid tissue and blood T-cell repertoires from several Graves' hyperthyroidism patients were also compared in the study. Following sampling, methimazole starting at 30 mg daily was given to hyperthyroidism patients, and high-dose intravenous methylprednisolone was given to ophthalmopathy patients. TCR Vbeta CDR3 sequencing of some 140 peripheral blood samples (over 40 ophthalmopathy, 75 hyperthyroidism and approximately 17 progressor patients) is reported in the paper.

Beyond this particular receptor, the publication reports: No statistical method was used to fix the sample size in advance, and group allocation was not hidden from the investigators. Most expanded thyroid clonotypes (frequency above 0.001) were also found in blood, which suggests that blood repertoires may mirror thyroid immune responses. In validation, the model predicted progression to ophthalmopathy with 55% to 71% sensitivity and 72.22% specificity, a median of 6.5 months before onset. In cross-validation, a model built on a 13 V-J signature told ophthalmopathy apart from stable hyperthyroidism with under 90% sensitivity and approximately 81% specificity, and in testing the same model reached 80%/75%.

To note about this clonotype: Its antigen is currently not known. No much larger clone is present one base from it, and per-base qualities are unavailable.

In the ophthalmopathy patients, disease was moderately to severely active, with a Clinical Activity Score of 3 or more, a NOSPECS grade of 4 or more, and a duration of less than 3 months. The study excluded patients with uncontrolled infections, other autoimmune diseases, pregnancy or lactation. Clinical symptoms, serum thyroxine and TRAb, thyroid ultrasound, and orbital computed tomography formed the basis for the diagnoses. PBMCs were separated from roughly 10 ml of fresh peripheral blood using Ficoll-Paque density gradient centrifugation. Total RNA was extracted with Trizol reagent, and quality was checked on an Agilent 2100 Bioanalyzer. Inclusive of the bounding cysteine and phenylalanine, the CDR3 is 14 residues long. Only the CDR3 DNA stays, 42 bases, in frame from base 1. As encoded in the germline V gene, CDR1 is MNHEY while CDR2 is SVGAGI. V loses 2 bases, J loses 4 bases, and the germline ends lie 11 bases apart.

The TCR beta CDR3 regions were amplified from the RNA transcripts. A first-round RT-PCR of the TCR CDR3 used the HTBI primer set with the Qiagen OneStep RT-PCR kit. Libraries were constructed in a second round of multiplex PCR, after which size selection and purification were carried out. Sequencing of the libraries was done on an Illumina HiSeq2000 using paired-end 100 bp reads. The paper's processing steps were these. SOAPnuke was used to process the raw data, removing reads that contained adapters or uncalled bases, had a mean Phred below 15, or lacked an exact match to the constant primer or identifier. High-quality paired reads were merged using COPE v1.2.5, and each unique nucleotide sequence was defined as a clonotype. Clonotypes were aligned to IMGT TRBV, TRBD and TRBJ reference segments using MiTCR v1.1. Analysis was restricted to V-J combinations with a frequency above 0.0001, which covered roughly 99% of repertoires. A TCS score was defined as the ratio between F50 (clonal expansion) and ExV (chaos), using BLOSUM62-based TCRdist between CDR3 peptides within each V-J. Welch's t-statistics and random forest reduced 514 V-J features to fewer than 15, which were used in a naive Bayes classifier (R e1071). TCRdb ran its own pipeline on the public reads, namely fastp trimming at Q25 and MiXCR clone calling, and kept in-frame beta chains. Rows are combined by CDR3 protein, so each entry shows the most common genes and DNA. V and J calls and clone size were set by TCRdb, not the authors. Here the sample has about 590,000 distinct CDR3 sequences; approximately 15% occur a single time. Jointly, the top ten make up roughly 7.7% of the sample.

The sample consisted of blood. The chain uses TRBV6-5 and TRBJ1-1, with the D gene call left open. The TCR originated in a woman aged 18 to 35 with Graves' ophthalmopathy. DNA sequence: TGTGCCAGCAGTTACAGGGCCATGGGCACTGAAGCTTTCTTT. It translates to CASSYRAMGTEAFF.